These 32 T cell receptor beta chains were sequenced from one sample in a study of blood T cell repertoires in COVID-19. Using immunoSEQ multiplex PCR, the repertoire was profiled, and TCRdb retains in-frame clones only, with some absent. The repertoire holds about 440,000 clones, around 89% seen once, with approximately 4.5% in the top ten. The specimen sequenced was peripheral blood. These receptors were collected from a woman aged 25 to 39 with acute or convalescent COVID-19.

The chain links TRBV4-1 to TRBJ2-7, with D perhaps TRBD1 (5 bases). This CDR3 has 16 amino acids. Germline V gives CDR1 MGHRA, CDR2 YSYEKL. V was pared by 0 bases and J by 1 base, with 13 bases between. This CDR3 reads CASSQDISQGSYEQYF. In DNA form, the CDR3 reads TGCGCCAGCAGCCAAGATATATCCCAGGGATCCTACGAGCAGTACTTC.

V is TRBV6-5 and J is TRBJ1-2; TRBD1 aligns across 8 bases. CDR3 size: 13 residues. The germline CDR1 and CDR2 sequences are MNHEY and SVGAGI. V dropped 6 bases and J dropped 4; count of bases not matched to a gene: 4. The CDR3 bases are TGTGCCAGCAGATCAGGGGGCATCTATGGCTACACCTTC. As protein: CASRSGGIYGYTF.

This clone occurred a few times. The rearrangement uses TRBV27 and TRBJ2-7; D may be TRBD1 (6 bases). The germline V and J ends were trimmed by 3 bases and 2 bases, with 8 bases remaining between them. Germline V CDR1 and CDR2: MNHEY, SMNVEV (reference sequence). The CDR3 runs to 13 residues. CDR3 nucleotide sequence: TGTGCCAGCAGTTTTCAGGGGACCTACGAGCAGTACTTC. Translated, it gives CASSFQGTYEQYF.

The V gene is TRBV5-1, the J gene TRBJ2-1; TRBD1 might be the D (5 bases). The CDR3 totals 13 residues. V was pared by 1 base and J by 4 bases, with 6 bases between. Germline lookup yields CDR1 SGHRS and CDR2 YFSETQ. CDR3 sequence: CASSLQGYNEQFF. The CDR3 region has the DNA TGCGCCAGCAGCTTGCAGGGATACAATGAGCAGTTCTTC. The whole variable domain, remainder taken from reference TRBV5-1 and TRBJ2-1, is KAGVTQTPRYLIKTRGQQVTLSCSPISGHRSVSWYQQTPGQGLQFLFEYFSETQRNKGNFPGRFSGRQFSNSRSEMNVSTLELGDSALYLCASSLQGYNEQFFGPGTRLTVL.

The V call is TRBV7-8, the J call TRBJ1-2, with D maybe TRBD1 (6 bases). Trimming removed 6 bases from V and 5 bases from J, with 16 bases in between. CDR1 is SGHVS and CDR2 is FQNEAQ in the germline V gene. The CDR3 covers 14 residues. The CDR3 bases are TGTGCCAGCAGTCCTCCGGGACATCTTTATGGCTACACCTTC. It encodes CASSPPGHLYGYTF.

This clone was seen once. The rearrangement uses TRBV29-1 and TRBJ2-6; D gene unclear. Germline assignment: CDR1 SQVTM and CDR2 ANQGSEA. This CDR3 is 13 amino acids long. V was clipped by 6 bases and J by 0 bases, with 6 bases between them. CDR3 region: CSVYSSGANVLTF. In DNA, the CDR3 is TGCAGCGTCTACAGCTCTGGGGCCAACGTCCTGACTTTC.

This clone came up once. The gene calls are TRBV19 and TRBJ2-3; 12 bases agree with TRBD2. CDR1 LNHDA and CDR2 SQIVND come from the germline V gene (reference sequence). The V gene end was trimmed by 4 bases and the J gene end by 5 bases; junction bases not matched to a gene: 4. This CDR3 is built from 15 residues. CDR3 bases: TGTGCCAGTAGTAAGCGGACTAGCGGGATAGATACGCAGTATTTT. It specifies CASSKRTSGIDTQYF.

The chain combines TRBV6-5 with TRBJ1-5; D gene unclear. Germline V gene lookup returns CDR1 MNHEY and CDR2 SVGAGI. V lost 6 bases and J 0 bases, leaving 9 bases between the germline ends. This CDR3 is 14 amino acids long. CDR3 amino acids: CASRKENSNQPQHF. The CDR3 bases are TGTGCCAGCAGGAAGGAGAATAGCAATCAGCCCCAGCATTTT.

To note about this clone: Additional DNA sequences in this sample encode the identical CDR3. This chain links TRBV5-1 with TRBJ2-7; D might be TRBD2 (6 bases). The germline V gene encodes CDR1 SGHRS and CDR2 YFSETQ. CDR3 size: 14 residues. V was pared by 0 bases and J by 2 bases, with 9 bases between. CDR3 sequence (DNA): TGCGCCAGCAGCTTGGCCGGACTAACCTACGAGCAGTACTTC. Amino acids: CASSLAGLTYEQYF.

This rearrangement joins TRBV5-1 to TRBJ2-1, with 7 bases that match TRBD1. V was pared by 3 bases and J by 5 bases, with 8 bases of the junction left unmatched. The CDR3 consists of 15 residues. Germline values: CDR1 SGHRS, CDR2 YFSETQ. The CDR3 DNA reads as TGCGCCAGCAGCTCCGGGGACAGAATTAACAATGAGCAGTTCTTC. This sequence encodes CASSSGDRINNEQFF.

CDR3 region: CASGPGLGPDTQYF. In DNA form, the CDR3 reads TGTGCCAGCGGGCCGGGACTAGGCCCAGATACGCAGTATTTT. The J gene is TRBJ2-3, the V gene TRBV2, with 8 bases matching TRBD2. The germline CDR1 and CDR2 sequences are SNHLY and FYNNEI. V lost 8 bases to trimming and J lost 4 bases; unmatched junction nucleotides: 8. The CDR3 totals 14 residues.

V is TRBV27 and J is TRBJ2-3; D is ambiguous. V gave up 0 bases and J gave up 2 bases, with 21 bases separating them. Germline CDR1 reads MNHEY; CDR2 reads SMNVEV (reference sequence). CDR3 length: 19 amino acids. The CDR3, as DNA: TGTGCCAGCAGTTTATCCCTAGATCACGCTCTCATCGACACAGATACGCAGTATTTT. Translating it yields CASSLSLDHALIDTDTQYF.

The chain employs TRBV30 and TRBJ1-4, with a weak D call TRBD1 (5 bases). V lost 2 bases to trimming and J lost 0 bases, with 10 bases between them. The CDR3 consists of 15 residues. Per the germline V gene, CDR1 is GTSNPN and CDR2 is SVGIG (reference sequence). This CDR3 is CAWSSQGSTNEKLFF. In nucleotides, the CDR3 is TGTGCCTGGAGTTCCCAGGGCTCAACTAATGAAAAACTGTTTTTT.

This clone was observed a few times. The chain joins TRBV10-3 to TRBJ1-1; 8 bases match TRBD1. From germline, CDR1 is ENHRY and CDR2 SYGVKD. With 9 bases clipped from V and 4 bases from J, the junction kept 4 bases outside the gene matches. The CDR3 loop spans 12 amino acids. CDR3 protein: CAITDRGTEAFF. The CDR3 DNA is TGTGCCATTACAGACAGGGGCACTGAAGCTTTCTTT.

The chain recombines TRBV2 with TRBJ1-6, with TRBD1 matching 9 bases. Germline CDR1 reads SNHLY; CDR2 reads FYNNEI. V shed 6 bases, J shed 10 bases, and the junction held 10 bases outside the gene matches. This CDR3 contains 15 residues. CDR3 sequence reads: CASRRRTGVESPLHF. CDR3 nucleotides: TGTGCCAGCAGACGCAGGACAGGGGTCGAGTCACCCCTCCACTTT.

The CDR3 loop is CASTREISGELFF. CDR3 DNA: TGTGCCAGCACCAGGGAAATATCCGGGGAGCTGTTTTTT. This chain links TRBV6-5 with TRBJ2-2; possible D gene TRBD1, 5 bases. The CDR3 contains 13 residues. Trimming took off 7 bases at V and 6 bases at J, with 12 bases between the two ends. Germline V gene sequence: CDR1 MNHEY, CDR2 SVGAGI.

The CDR3 coding sequence is TGTGCCAGCAGCTTAGGGGGCAGGAATGGCTACACCTTC. It codes for CASSLGGRNGYTF. The chain recombines TRBV7-9 with TRBJ1-2; D is possibly TRBD1 (5 bases). V lost 1 base, J lost 6 bases, and 9 bases lay in between. The CDR3 is 13 amino acids. Germline V gene sequence: CDR1 SEHNR, CDR2 FQNEAQ (reference sequence).

V gene TRBV25-1 combines with J gene TRBJ1-5; D is unclear. From germline, CDR1 is MGHDK and CDR2 SYGVNS. Deletions cut 3 bases from V and 0 bases from J, with 6 bases between. The CDR3 consists of 14 residues. CDR3 loop: CASSDPNSNQPQHF. CDR3 DNA: TGTGCCAGCAGTGACCCCAATAGCAATCAGCCCCAGCATTTT.

V is TRBV7-8 and J is TRBJ2-7; TRBD2 is a possible D gene (7 bases). The CDR3 covers 15 residues. Trimming took off 5 bases at V and 5 bases at J, with 19 bases between the two ends. Germline V lookup: CDR1 SGHVS, CDR2 FQNEAQ. CDR3 nucleotides: TGTGCCAGCAGCCAGGAGGGGGGGGGTCCCGACGAGCAGTACTTC. Protein sequence: CASSQEGGGPDEQYF.

This rearrangement joins TRBV5-1 to TRBJ2-5, with 7 positions matching TRBD2. The CDR3 has 15 amino acids. Per the germline V gene, CDR1 is SGHRS and CDR2 is YFSETQ. The V gene end was trimmed by 2 bases and the J gene end by 5 bases; junction bases not matched to a gene: 9. CDR3 amino acids: CASSLGNGGKETQYF. CDR3 nucleotides: TGCGCCAGCAGCTTAGGGAACGGGGGGAAGGAGACCCAGTACTTC.

V is TRBV13 and J is TRBJ1-6, with D unresolved. This CDR3 is built from 12 residues. Germline values: CDR1 PRHDT, CDR2 FYEKMQ (reference sequence). Deletions cut 5 bases from V and 8 bases from J, with 7 bases between. In DNA form, the CDR3 reads TGTGCCAGCAGCCTTCCCCATTCACCCCTCCACTTT. It codes for CASSLPHSPLHF.

This chain links TRBV5-6 with TRBJ2-1; 13 bases are shared with TRBD2. V trimming: 6 bases; J trimming: 8 bases; junction bases outside the gene matches: 17. The CDR3 is made up of 18 amino acids. Germline values: CDR1 SGHDT, CDR2 YYEEEE. The chain's CDR3 is CASTTGPGLAGFGDEQFF. The CDR3 bases are TGTGCCAGCACCACAGGACCGGGACTAGCGGGGTTCGGCGATGAGCAGTTCTTC.

This chain joins TRBV7-8 and TRBJ2-2; tentatively, D is TRBD1 (6 bases). The germline V gene encodes CDR1 SGHVS and CDR2 FQNEAQ. Trimming took off 3 bases at V and 6 bases at J, with 8 bases between the two ends. The CDR3 runs to 13 residues. The CDR3 DNA reads TGTGCCAGCAGCTTTCAGGGGCCCGGGGAGCTGTTTTTT. This sequence encodes CASSFQGPGELFF.

CDR3 protein: CASGQGNEQFF. The DNA for the CDR3 is TGTGCCAGCGGACAGGGCAATGAGCAGTTCTTC. This chain joins TRBV3-1 (or the pseudogene TRBV3-2) and TRBJ2-1, with TRBD1 matching over 8 bases. The CDR3 runs 11 residues. Germline-derived CDR1 and CDR2 are LGHDT and YNNKEL (reference sequence). The V and J ends lost 8 bases and 6 bases, in that order; junction bases with no gene match: 0.

At least ten counts were recorded for this clone. The gene calls are TRBV12-3 or TRBV12-4 and TRBJ1-5; D may be TRBD1 (5 bases). Trimming took 6 bases from V and 4 from J, leaving 7 bases between them. This CDR3 is 12 amino acids long. The CDR3 nucleotides are TGTGCCAGCAGGGAGGGGAATCAGCCCCAGCATTTT. It translates to CASREGNQPQHF.

The chain couples TRBV13 to TRBJ2-5, with a tentative D call TRBD2 (5 bases). V dropped 7 bases and J dropped 2 bases, with 14 bases sitting between them. Germline CDR1 and CDR2: PRHDT and FYEKMQ (reference sequence). The CDR3 contains 14 residues. CDR3 in DNA: TGTGCCAGCACCCAGAGGACTGCTCAAGAGACCCAGTACTTC. This translates into CASTQRTAQETQYF.

The genes are TRBV28 and TRBJ2-7, with D possibly matching TRBD2 (6 bases). Trimming left V 3 bases short and J 4 bases short, with 22 bases between. The CDR3 has 17 amino acids. CDR1 and CDR2 from the germline V gene are MDHEN and SYDVKM. CDR3 region: CASSLGPGVGPKYEQYF. For the CDR3, the DNA is TGTGCCAGCAGTTTGGGTCCGGGGGTAGGTCCTAAATACGAGCAGTACTTC.

This clone appeared a few times. V usage is TRBV19 and J usage is TRBJ1-4; tentative D call: TRBD1 (5 bases). The CDR3 spans 15 residues. Trimming shortened V by 6 bases and J by 4 bases, and 15 bases separated the two germline ends. Germline CDR1 reads LNHDA; CDR2 reads SQIVND (reference sequence). CDR3 amino acids: CASSKSTGGNEKLFF. The CDR3 DNA follows: TGTGCCAGTAGCAAATCGACCGGGGGTAATGAAAAACTGTTTTTT.

The V call is TRBV19, the J call TRBJ1-2; perhaps TRBD1 as D (5 bases). From germline, CDR1 is LNHDA and CDR2 SQIVND (reference sequence). This CDR3 has 12 amino acids. V dropped 7 bases and J dropped 3 bases, with 9 bases sitting between them. CDR3 residues: CASTDTYYGYTF. In DNA form, the CDR3 reads TGTGCCAGTACGGACACCTACTATGGCTACACCTTC.

The genes are TRBV11-2 and TRBJ1-6, with D possibly being TRBD1 (5 bases). The CDR3 sequence is 15 residues long. V gave up 4 bases and J gave up 4 bases, with 11 bases separating them. Germline V CDR1 and CDR2: SGHAT, FQNNGV. Written as DNA, the CDR3 is TGTGCCAGCAGCTCAGGGCCCTATTATAATTCACCCCTCCACTTT. Translated, it gives CASSSGPYYNSPLHF. The variable domain in full, completed from reference TRBV11-2 and TRBJ1-6, reads EAGVAQSPRYKIIEKRQSVAFWCNPISGHATLYWYQQILGQGPKLLIQFQNNGVVDDSQLPKDRFSAERLKGVDSTLKIQPAKLEDSAVYLCASSSGPYYNSPLHFGNGTRLTVT.

The chain employs TRBV6-5 and TRBJ2-1; 7 bases are a match to TRBD2. Trimming removed 7 bases from V and 4 bases from J; junction bases left unmatched: 10. Per the germline V gene, CDR1 is MNHEY and CDR2 is SVGAGI. CDR3 size: 15 residues. CDR3 protein: CASKLAGVGYNEQFF. In DNA form, the CDR3 reads TGTGCCAGCAAGCTTGCGGGAGTAGGTTACAATGAGCAGTTCTTC.

The rearrangement links TRBV24-1 to TRBJ2-2; 9 nucleotides match TRBD2. Germline CDR1 and CDR2: KGHDR and SFDVKD. The V and J ends lost 5 bases and 5 bases, in that order; junction bases with no gene match: 5. The CDR3 is made up of 15 amino acids. The CDR3 is CATSVGLAGTGELFF. CDR3 nucleotides: TGTGCCACCAGTGTAGGTCTAGCGGGGACCGGGGAGCTGTTTTTT.